This T cell receptor beta chain appears in the sequencing data of a study of graft-versus-host responses after intestinal transplantation (dated by TCRdb to the early 2020s). For context, the study as a whole: Multivisceral, liver-intestinal, or isolated intestinal transplants were received by the recipients. Rather than being sequenced by the commercial service, samples from a few later patients were sequenced in-house on an Illumina MiSeq and processed with MiXCR. To identify alloreactive clones, pre-transplant mixed lymphocyte reaction products were sequenced and compared with unstimulated pre-transplant donor and recipient T cells. All recipients received anti-thymocyte globulin induction followed by maintenance tacrolimus and steroids for approximately 3 years. Donor T cell macrochimerism was defined as a peak of at least 4% donor T cells among recipient peripheral blood mononuclear cells. Graft-versus-host and host-versus-graft alloreactive T cell clones were tracked in the graft, circulation and bone marrow after intestinal transplantation using bulk TCR-beta CDR3 sequencing. The cohort enrolled about 23 intestinal transplant recipients, one of whom was a retransplant, and 3 patients without pretransplant specimens were excluded.

The time point label, as the study defines it: cells obtained before transplantation from donor or recipient. CD3+CD4+ and CD3+CD8+ populations were FACS-sorted from unstimulated pre-transplant donor and recipient cells taken from spleen or lymph nodes. With respect to this clone: This clone's antigen is unknown. No base-level quality is on record; no much larger clone is a single base apart.

The investigation overall reported the following: Early after transplant, declines in HvG clones were associated with peak levels of circulating GvH clones. Conclusions were limited by the relatively low number and heterogeneity of intestinal transplant patients. In the allografts of patients with donor T cell macrochimerism, GvH to HvG T cell clonal ratios were high. GvH clones turned up in recipient bone marrow, with some appearing earlier in ileal mucosa or blood, a pattern consistent with an intestinal mucosal origin.

Library preparation used the immunoSEQ multiplex PCR assay. For most patients, genomic DNA was isolated with the Qiagen DNeasy Blood and Tissue Kit and sent frozen to Adaptive Biotechnologies for TCR sequencing. Adaptive Biotechnologies carried out high-throughput TCR-beta CDR3 sequencing of genomic DNA for most patients. The original pipeline was this. TCR sequencing data were retrieved from Adaptive's ImmunoSEQ software for some 19 patients, whereas three other patients were processed with MiXCR and VDJtools. CD4 versus CD8 sorting errors were corrected by removing sequences found in both subsets at a frequency ratio below 5:1. CDR3 nucleotide sequences shared between donor and recipient were removed because their origin could not be assigned. Alloreactive clones required at least 2-fold expansion over unstimulated cells and minimum CFSE-low frequency of 0.002% (template counts) or 0.001% (read counts). Mappable clones were those detected in sequenced pre-transplant spleen, lymph node, or MLR CFSE-low populations of the donor or recipient. Cumulative frequency of alloreactive clones was calculated as a percentage of all sequences weighted by copy number. Imported from immuneACCESS, the table was reduced by TCRdb to in-frame sequences with V and J called. These copies leave out some clones; in studies compared against another copy, an unresolved V gene accounts for under half, and the cause of the remainder is not known. V and J calls and clone size are given by that table; D and trimming were obtained from the DNA. Here the sample has under 25,000 clones; around 80% occur a single time. Together, the top ten hold around 0.9% of the sample.

CDR1 and CDR2 (PRHDT, FYEKMQ) derive from the germline V gene (reference sequence). The CDR3 goes from the cysteine to the phenylalanine over 13 residues. Only the CDR3 DNA is retained, 39 bases long and in frame from the first base. The germline V end is reduced by 5 bases and the J end by 2 bases; junction bases left unmatched: 3. Sequencing used unstimulated CD8+ T cells sorted from spleen or lymph node cells, obtained before transplant. This TCR was sampled from a human donor who was the organ donor for an intestinal transplant. The chain joins TRBV13 to TRBJ2-7; 7 bases in between match TRBD1. DNA sequence: TGTGCCAGCAGCCGAGGGACAGCCTACGAGCAGTACTTC. It specifies CASSRGTAYEQYF.